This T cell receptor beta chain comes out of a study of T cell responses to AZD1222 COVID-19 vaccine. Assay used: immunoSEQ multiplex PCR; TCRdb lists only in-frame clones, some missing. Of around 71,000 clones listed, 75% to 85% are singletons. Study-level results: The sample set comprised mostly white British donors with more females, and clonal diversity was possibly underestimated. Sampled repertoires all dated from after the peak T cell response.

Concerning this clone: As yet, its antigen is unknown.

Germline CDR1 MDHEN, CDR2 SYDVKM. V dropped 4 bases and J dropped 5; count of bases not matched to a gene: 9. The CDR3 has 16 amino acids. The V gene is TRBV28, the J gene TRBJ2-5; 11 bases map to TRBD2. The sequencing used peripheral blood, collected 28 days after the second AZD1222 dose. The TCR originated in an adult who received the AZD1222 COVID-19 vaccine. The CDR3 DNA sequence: TGTGCCAGCAGTTCCAGACTAGCGGGGATACTGGAGACCCAGTACTTC. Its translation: CASSSRLAGILETQYF.